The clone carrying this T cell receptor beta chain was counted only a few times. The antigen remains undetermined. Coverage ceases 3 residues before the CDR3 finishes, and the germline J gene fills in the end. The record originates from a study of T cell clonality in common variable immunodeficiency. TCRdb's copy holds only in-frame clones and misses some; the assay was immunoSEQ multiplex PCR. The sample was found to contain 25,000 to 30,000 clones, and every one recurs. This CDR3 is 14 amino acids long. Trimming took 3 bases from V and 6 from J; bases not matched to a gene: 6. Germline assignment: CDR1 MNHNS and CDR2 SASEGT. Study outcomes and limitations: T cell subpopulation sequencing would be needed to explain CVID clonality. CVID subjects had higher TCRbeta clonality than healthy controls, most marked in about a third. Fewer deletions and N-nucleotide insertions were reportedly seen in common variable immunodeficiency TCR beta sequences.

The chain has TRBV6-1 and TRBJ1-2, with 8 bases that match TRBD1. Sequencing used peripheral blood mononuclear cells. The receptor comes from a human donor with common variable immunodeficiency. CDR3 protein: CASSDPGGRNGYTF. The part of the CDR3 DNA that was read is TGTGCCAGCAGTGATCCAGGGGGCCGGAATGGC.